The present TCR beta chain was sequenced within a study of blood T cell repertoires in COVID-19. Ages ranged from about 18 to 90 years, with residence in more than 20 US areas. Germline V gene lookup returns CDR1 KGHDR and CDR2 SFDVKD. Losses at the gene ends were 3 bases for V and 2 bases for J; bases not matched to a gene: 11. The CDR3 totals 18 residues. Original data processing: By means of reference gene primer amplification, nucleated cell counts were estimated. Sequencing used immunoSEQ multiplex PCR; TCRdb keeps in-frame clones, though not all of them. The V and J calls and clone size come from that table; D and trimming were worked out from the DNA. Of a few hundred thousand clones in the sample, about 91% were seen once.

This TCR was recovered from a woman between 40 and 50 years old who had recovered from COVID-19. Sequenced sample: PBMCs or T cells enriched from blood (not recorded which). The chain uses TRBV24-1 and TRBJ1-5; 8 positions match TRBD1. CDR3 loop: CATSDPRQGSGGNQPQHF. CDR3 DNA sequence: TGTGCCACCAGTGATCCTAGACAGGGGTCGGGTGGCAATCAGCCCCAGCATTTT.